This T cell receptor (beta chain) was sequenced during a study of T cells in Graves' hyperthyroidism and ophthalmopathy. This clonotype was seen at least ten times. Authors of the study amplified TCR beta CDR3 regions from RNA transcripts. The TCR CDR3 was amplified in a first-round RT-PCR using the HTBI primer set. A single record per CDR3 protein comes from TCRdb applying MiXCR to the multiplex PCR reads. Seen here are a few hundred thousand distinct CDR3 sequences, approximately 13% observed once, and the top ten hold 5.5% to 7.5%. This CDR3 has 11 residues. Deletions cut 1 base from V and 7 bases from J, with 4 bases between. In germline, CDR1 is LGHNA, CDR2 YNFKEQ.

The TCR was taken from a woman in her 30s with Graves' hyperthyroidism that later progressed to Graves' ophthalmopathy. The sequencing input was blood. The chain uses TRBV4-2 and TRBJ1-2; D not resolved. In DNA, the CDR3 is TGTGCCAGCAGCCAAGCGGGTGGCTACACCTTC. This encodes CASSQAGGYTF.